The following is a T cell receptor beta chain sequence with its context. Some clones are missing from TCRdb's copy, which holds only in-frame ones; the method was immunoSEQ multiplex PCR. Seen here are 250,000 to 300,000 clones, almost 85% observed once, and the top ten hold roughly 5.3%. This record comes from a study of blood T cell repertoires in COVID-19. Study information: In each case, the material was cDNA or gDNA derived from T cells, B-cell-depleted T cells, or PBMCs.

Source material: peripheral blood. This receptor was taken from a man in his fifties with active or convalescent COVID-19.

CDR3 nucleotide sequence: TGTGCCAGCAGCTTATGGCGGGATCGCCAAGGGGGGGCCCAGTACTTC. Protein: CASSLWRDRQGGAQYF. The chain links TRBV5-6 to TRBJ2-5, with D perhaps TRBD2 (7 bases). Between the trimmed V and J ends, which lost 2 bases and 9 bases, there was a span of 23 bases. CDR3 length: 16 residues. Germline-derived CDR1 and CDR2 are SGHDT and YYEEEE.